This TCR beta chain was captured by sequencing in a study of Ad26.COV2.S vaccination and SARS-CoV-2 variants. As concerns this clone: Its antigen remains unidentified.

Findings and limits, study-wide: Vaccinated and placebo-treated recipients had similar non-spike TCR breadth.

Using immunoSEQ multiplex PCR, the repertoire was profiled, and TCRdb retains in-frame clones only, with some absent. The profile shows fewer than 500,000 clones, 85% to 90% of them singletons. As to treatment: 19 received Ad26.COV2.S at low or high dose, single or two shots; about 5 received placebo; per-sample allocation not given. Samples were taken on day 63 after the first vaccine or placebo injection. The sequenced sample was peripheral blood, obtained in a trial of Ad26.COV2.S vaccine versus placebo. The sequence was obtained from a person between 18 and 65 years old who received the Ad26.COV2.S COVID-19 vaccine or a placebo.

The CDR3 coding sequence is TGTGCCAGCAGCTTGCTGAGAGGAGAGACTGAAGCTTTCTTT. Residues: CASSLLRGETEAFF. This rearrangement joins TRBV5-8 to TRBJ1-1, with D uncertain. Trimming pared 1 base from V and 5 bases from J, leaving 12 bases between. This CDR3 has 14 residues. CDR1 and CDR2 (germline): SGHTS, YDEGEE.